A selection of T cell receptor beta chains follows, all from one sample in a study of blood T cells in healthy people across ages. TCRdb re-called the 5' RACE reads with MiXCR, one entry per CDR3 protein. The sample shows 1.5 million to 2 million distinct CDR3 sequences, approximately 50% of them seen only once. Sequenced sample: blood. Receptor source: a woman aged 40 to 50 in good health. The CDR3 runs from the conserved cysteine through the conserved F or W. D genes are given only for firm matches. A clone size is listed for some rows: how often the clone was seen (once, few, many), or a class if it is expanded.

.,TRBV2,TRBD1,TRBJ2-1,16,TGTGCCAGCAGTGATCCCCACAGGGGAGAAAACAATGAGCAGTTCTTC,CASSDPHRGENNEQFF
.,TRBV6-6,.,TRBJ1-1,12,TGTGCCAGCAGTTACTCCTCGGGCGCGGCTTTCTTT,CASSYSSGAAFF
few,TRBV7-6,.,TRBJ2-3,14,TGTGCCAGCAGCCGACCCGACAGCACAGATACGCAGTATTTT,CASSRPDSTDTQYF
.,TRBV2,.,TRBJ2-1,13,TGTGCCAGCAGCCTAGACCTGATAGATGAGCAGTTCTTC,CASSLDLIDEQFF
.,TRBV20-1,.,TRBJ1-1,16,TGCAGTGCTAGGGCCCATCGGTCGATTATGAACACTGAAGCTTTCTTT,CSARAHRSIMNTEAFF
.,TRBV11-1,TRBD2,TRBJ2-5,15,TGTGCCAGCAGCTTCGAACTAGCGGGCCAAGAGACCCAGTACTTC,CASSFELAGQETQYF
.,TRBV28,TRBD1,TRBJ2-5,15,TGTGCCAGCAGTTACTTGACAGGGCTGGAAGAGACCCAGTACTTC,CASSYLTGLEETQYF
few,TRBV2,TRBD2,TRBJ2-1,13,TGTGCCTCATGGGGGGGACCGGCTAATGAGCAGTTCTTC,CASWGGPANEQFF
.,TRBV6-2/TRBV6-3,.,TRBJ2-2,14,TGTGCCAGCAGACGCGACCCCAACACCGGGGAGCTGTTTTTT,CASRRDPNTGELFF
few,TRBV10-3,.,TRBJ2-7,11,TGTGCCACAGGGGGGTCGAGCGAGCAGTACTTC,CATGGSSEQYF
few,TRBV29-1,TRBD1,TRBJ2-7,14,TGCAGCGTTGTCCAGGGGGACAGCGTCTACGAGCAGTACTTC,CSVVQGDSVYEQYF
many,TRBV5-1,TRBD2,TRBJ2-3,17,TGTGCCAGCAGCCCGGGACTAGCGGGGGGTCGCACAGATACGCAGTATTTT,CASSPGLAGGRTDTQYF
few,TRBV4-3,.,TRBJ1-2,15,TGCGCCAGCAGCCCAAGGCGGGGGATCGGGTATGGCTACACCTTC,CASSPRRGIGYGYTF
.,TRBV13,.,TRBJ1-2,12,TGTGCCAGCAGCGGCGCGGGGGATGGCTACACCTTC,CASSGAGDGYTF
.,TRBV6-1,TRBD1,TRBJ1-2,15,TGTGCCAGCAGTGAAAGACAGGGCGGACGACATGGCTACACCTTC,CASSERQGGRHGYTF
once,TRBV6-2/TRBV6-3,.,TRBJ2-1,12,TGTGCCAGCACCCAGCGACAAGAGACCCAGTTCTTC,CASTQRQETQFF
.,TRBV4-1,.,TRBJ1-4,16,TGCGCCAGCAGCCAAGATGAAGGGATAGGGAATGAAAAACTGTTTTTT,CASSQDEGIGNEKLFF
.,TRBV27,TRBD1,TRBJ2-1,16,TGTGCCAGCAGTAAGGGGACAGTCGTCGGTTACAATGAGCAGTTCTTC,CASSKGTVVGYNEQFF
.,TRBV12-3/TRBV12-4,.,TRBJ1-6,14,TGTGCCTGCAGTCCCGGGACACCGAATTCACCCCTCCACTTT,CACSPGTPNSPLHF
.,TRBV28,.,TRBJ2-5,12,TGTGCCAGCAGTCCAGGAATTTCACAGGAGTACTTC,CASSPGISQEYF